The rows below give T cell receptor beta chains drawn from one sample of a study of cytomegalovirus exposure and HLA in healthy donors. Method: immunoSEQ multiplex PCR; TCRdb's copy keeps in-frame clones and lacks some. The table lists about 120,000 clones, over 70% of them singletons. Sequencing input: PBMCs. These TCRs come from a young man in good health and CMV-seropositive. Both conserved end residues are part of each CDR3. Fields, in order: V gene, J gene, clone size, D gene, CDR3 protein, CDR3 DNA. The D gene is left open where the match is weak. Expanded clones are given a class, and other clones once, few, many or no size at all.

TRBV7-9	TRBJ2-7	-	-	CASSTRAYEQYF	TGTGCCAGCAGCACGCGAGCCTACGAGCAGTACTTC
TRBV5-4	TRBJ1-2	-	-	CASSFQGNYGYTF	TGTGCCAGCAGCTTTCAGGGAAACTATGGCTACACCTTC
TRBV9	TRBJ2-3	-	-	CASSATGSFRDTQYF	TGTGCCAGCAGCGCAACCGGGTCCTTCCGCGATACGCAGTATTTT
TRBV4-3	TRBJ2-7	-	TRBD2	CASSQDAMGALAGVHEQYF	TGCGCCAGCAGCCAAGATGCTATGGGCGCTCTAGCGGGAGTCCACGAGCAGTACTTC
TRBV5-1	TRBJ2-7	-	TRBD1	CASSSEPGTEEGEQYF	TGCGCCAGCAGCTCCGAGCCAGGGACAGAGGAAGGCGAGCAGTACTTC
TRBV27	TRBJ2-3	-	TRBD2	CASSLERGTSDTQYF	TGTGCCAGCAGTTTAGAGCGGGGGACGTCAGATACGCAGTATTTT
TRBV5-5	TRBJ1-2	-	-	CASSLAGRGSYGYTF	TGTGCCAGCAGCTTGGCCGGGAGGGGATCCTATGGCTACACCTTC
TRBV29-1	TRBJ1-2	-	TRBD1	CSVDGDRGQANYGYTF	TGCAGCGTTGATGGGGACAGGGGGCAGGCTAACTATGGCTACACCTTC
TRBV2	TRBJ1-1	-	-	CASSDSRNTEAFF	TGTGCCAGCAGTGATAGCAGAAACACTGAAGCTTTCTTT
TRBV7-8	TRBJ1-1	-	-	CASSQTGNTEAFF	TGTGCCAGCAGCCAGACAGGGAACACTGAAGCTTTCTTT
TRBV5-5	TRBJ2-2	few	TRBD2	CASSLLTPGTSGSFGGELFF	TGTGCCAGCAGCTTACTAACCCCCGGGACTAGCGGGAGTTTTGGCGGGGAGCTGTTTTTT
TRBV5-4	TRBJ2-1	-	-	CASSLGYTNEGNEQFF	TGTGCCAGCAGCTTGGGGTACACCAATGAGGGCAATGAGCAGTTCTTC
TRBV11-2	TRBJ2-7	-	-	CASSLFGEQYF	TGTGCCAGCAGCTTATTCGGCGAGCAGTACTTC
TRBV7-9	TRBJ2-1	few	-	CASSSDMEQFF	TGTGCCAGCAGCTCAGATATGGAGCAGTTCTTC
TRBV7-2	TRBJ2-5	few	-	CASSLVRGSTAEETQYF	TGTGCCAGCAGCCTGGTTCGTGGTTCAACAGCAGAAGAGACCCAGTACTTC
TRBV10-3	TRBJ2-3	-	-	CAISIGGGTDTQYF	TGTGCCATCAGTATAGGAGGGGGCACAGATACGCAGTATTTT
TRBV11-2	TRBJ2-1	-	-	CASSLWSGEQFF	TGTGCCAGCAGCTTATGGTCAGGTGAGCAGTTCTTC
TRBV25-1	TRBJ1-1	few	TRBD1	CASSPRTGGVEGTEAFF	TGTGCCAGCAGTCCCCGGACAGGTGGGGTCGAGGGCACTGAAGCTTTCTTT
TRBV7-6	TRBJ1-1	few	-	CASSTGSNTEAFF	TGTGCCAGTAGTACAGGGTCCAACACTGAAGCTTTCTTT
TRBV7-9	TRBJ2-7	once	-	CASRQSEGSYEQYF	TGTGCCAGCAGACAGTCGGAGGGCTCCTACGAGCAGTACTTC
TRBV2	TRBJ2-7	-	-	CASGQGREQYF	TGTGCCAGCGGGCAGGGCCGGGAGCAGTACTTC
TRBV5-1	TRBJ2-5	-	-	CASSLAGHQYQETQYF	TGCGCCAGCAGCTTGGCCGGACACCAATACCAAGAGACCCAGTACTTC
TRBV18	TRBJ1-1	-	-	CASSPVHLNTEAFF	TGTGCCAGCTCACCAGTTCACCTAAACACTGAAGCTTTCTTT
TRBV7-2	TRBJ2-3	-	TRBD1	CASSLPGTGGKTHADTQYF	TGTGCCAGCAGCTTACCCGGGACAGGGGGCAAAACTCACGCAGATACGCAGTATTTT
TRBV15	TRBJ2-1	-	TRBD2	CATSPLAGGNYNEQFF	TGTGCCACCAGCCCACTAGCGGGGGGGAACTACAATGAGCAGTTCTTC
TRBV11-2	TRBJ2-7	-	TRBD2	CATKATREGYEQYF	TGTGCCACCAAGGCGACTAGGGAGGGCTACGAGCAGTACTTC
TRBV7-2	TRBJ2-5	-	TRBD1	CASSLHPGTGEETQYF	TGTGCCAGCAGCTTACACCCCGGGACAGGGGAGGAGACCCAGTACTTC
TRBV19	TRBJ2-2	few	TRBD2	CASSTPAGGLAGELFF	TGTGCCAGTAGTACCCCAGCGGGGGGCTTAGCCGGGGAGCTGTTTTTT
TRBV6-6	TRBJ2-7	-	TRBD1	CASSYTGQSYEQYF	TGTGCCAGCAGTTACACGGGACAGTCCTACGAGCAGTACTTC
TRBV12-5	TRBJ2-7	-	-	CASGLVSATGFSPDEQYF	TGTGCTAGTGGTTTGGTATCGGCGACGGGTTTTTCCCCCGACGAGCAGTACTTC
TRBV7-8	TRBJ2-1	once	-	CASSLDGYNEQFF	TGTGCCAGCAGCTTAGACGGTTACAATGAGCAGTTCTTC
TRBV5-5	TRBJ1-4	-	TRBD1	CASSWTGERNEKLFF	TGTGCCAGCAGCTGGACAGGAGAACGTAATGAAAAACTGTTTTTT
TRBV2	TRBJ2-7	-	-	CASTGQSSYEQYF	TGTGCCAGCACGGGACAATCTTCCTACGAGCAGTACTTC
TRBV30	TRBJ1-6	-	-	CAWSGQISSPLHF	TGTGCCTGGAGTGGACAGATCTCCTCACCCCTCCACTTT
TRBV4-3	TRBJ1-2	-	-	CASSQDLTGQTLQYGYTF	TGCGCCAGCAGCCAAGATCTGACCGGACAGACACTTCAATATGGCTACACCTTC
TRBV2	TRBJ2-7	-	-	CASSIGLTYEQYF	TGTGCCAGCAGTATTGGACTGACCTACGAGCAGTACTTC
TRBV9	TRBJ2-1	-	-	CASNLVGRGYNEQFF	TGTGCCAGCAACCTGGTGGGCCGTGGGTACAATGAGCAGTTCTTC
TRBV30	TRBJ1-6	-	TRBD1	CASRGQGNSPLHF	TGTGCCTCCAGGGGGCAGGGAAATTCACCCCTCCACTTT
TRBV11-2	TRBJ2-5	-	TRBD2	CASTRPNLPAGGTMGTQYF	TGTGCCAGCACCCGACCCAACCTACCAGCGGGGGGTACCATGGGGACCCAGTACTTC
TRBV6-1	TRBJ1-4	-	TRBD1	CAIGGTDEKLFF	TGTGCCATCGGAGGGACAGATGAAAAACTGTTTTTT
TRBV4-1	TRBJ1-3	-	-	CASSPYGLSGNTIYF	TGCGCCAGCAGCCCCTACGGACTTTCCGGAAACACCATATATTTT
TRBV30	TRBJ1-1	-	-	CAWSVTRYPVGGTEAFF	TGTGCCTGGAGTGTAACACGTTACCCCGTTGGGGGGACTGAAGCTTTCTTT
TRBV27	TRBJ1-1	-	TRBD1	CASRGQGRTEAFF	TGTGCCAGCAGAGGACAGGGGAGAACTGAAGCTTTCTTT
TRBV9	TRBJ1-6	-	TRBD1	CASSVGGTEHNSPLHF	TGTGCCAGCAGCGTAGGAGGGACAGAACATAATTCACCCCTCCACTTT
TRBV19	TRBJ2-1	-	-	CASSRTPLNEQFF	TGTGCCAGTAGTAGGACTCCCCTCAATGAGCAGTTCTTC
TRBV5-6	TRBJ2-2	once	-	CASSLRSWGVNTGELFF	TGTGCCAGCAGCTTGCGCTCCTGGGGAGTTAACACCGGGGAGCTGTTTTTT
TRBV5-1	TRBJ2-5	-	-	CASSLGGLYQETQYF	TGCGCCAGCAGCTTGGGGGGCCTGTACCAAGAGACCCAGTACTTC
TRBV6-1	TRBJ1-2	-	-	CASSEDRFYGYTF	TGTGCCAGCAGTGAGGACAGATTCTATGGCTACACCTTC